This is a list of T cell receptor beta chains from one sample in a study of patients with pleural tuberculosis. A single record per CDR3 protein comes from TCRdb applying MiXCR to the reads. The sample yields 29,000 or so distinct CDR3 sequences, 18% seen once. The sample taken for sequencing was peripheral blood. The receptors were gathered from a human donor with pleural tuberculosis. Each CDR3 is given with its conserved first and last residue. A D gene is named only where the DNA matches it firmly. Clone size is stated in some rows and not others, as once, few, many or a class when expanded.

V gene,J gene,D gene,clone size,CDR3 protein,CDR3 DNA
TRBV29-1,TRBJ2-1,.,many,CSVTTQIQGNEQFF,TGCAGCGTTACCACACAGATACAGGGCAATGAGCAGTTCTTC
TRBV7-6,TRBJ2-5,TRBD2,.,CAISGAVLGETQYF,TGTGCCATCAGCGGGGCCGTGCTTGGGGAGACCCAGTACTTC
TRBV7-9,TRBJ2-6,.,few,CASSLVDLSSGANVLTF,TGTGCCAGCAGCTTGGTAGACCTGAGCTCTGGGGCCAACGTCCTGACTTTC
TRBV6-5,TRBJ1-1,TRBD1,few,CASSYPLDRGDTEAFF,TGTGCCAGCAGTTACCCTCTCGACAGGGGGGACACTGAGGCTTTCTTT
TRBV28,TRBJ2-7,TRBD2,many,CASRSSGSHEQYF,TGTGCCAGCAGATCTAGCGGGAGCCACGAGCAGTACTTC
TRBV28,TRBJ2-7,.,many,CASRLAFYEQYF,TGTGCCAGCAGGTTAGCCTTCTACGAGCAGTACTTC
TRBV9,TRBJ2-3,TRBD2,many,CASSRPSSSGRAGGTDTQYF,TGTGCCAGCAGCCGCCCTAGTTCTAGCGGGAGGGCCGGGGGCACAGATACGCAGTATTTT
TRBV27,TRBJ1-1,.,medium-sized,CASSLRPTEIRAEAFF,TGTGCCAGCAGTTTAAGGCCGACAGAAATCAGAGCTGAAGCTTTCTTT
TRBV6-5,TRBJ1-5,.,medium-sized,CASSYQPGDQPQHF,TGTGCCAGCAGTTACCAGCCAGGGGATCAGCCCCAGCATTTT
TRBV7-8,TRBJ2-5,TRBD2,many,CASSFGLAHQETQYF,TGTGCCAGCAGCTTCGGACTAGCGCACCAAGAGACCCAGTACTTC
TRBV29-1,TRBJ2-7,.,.,CSFGISSYEQYF,TGCAGCTTTGGGATCTCCTCCTACGAGCAGTACTTC
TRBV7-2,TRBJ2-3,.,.,CASSLSQGYDTQYF,TGTGCCAGCAGCTTATCGCAGGGTTATGATACGCAGTATTTT
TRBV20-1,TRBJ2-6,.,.,CSARGQGNSGANVLTF,TGCAGTGCTAGAGGGCAGGGGAACTCTGGGGCCAACGTCCTGACTTTC
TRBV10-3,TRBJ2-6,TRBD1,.,CATLHPGQGLSGANVLTF,TGTGCCACCTTACACCCCGGACAGGGACTCTCTGGGGCCAACGTCCTGACTTTC
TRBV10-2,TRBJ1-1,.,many,CASSESGGSAEAFF,TGCGCCAGCAGTGAGTCGGGGGGTTCGGCTGAAGCTTTCTTT
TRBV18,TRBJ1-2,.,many,CASSPRTAARNGYTF,TGTGCCAGCTCACCCAGGACGGCGGCCCGAAATGGCTACACCTTC
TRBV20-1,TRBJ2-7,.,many,CSAADSYSLGEQYF,TGCAGTGCAGCCGACAGCTATTCCCTAGGCGAGCAGTACTTC
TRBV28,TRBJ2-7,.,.,CASTTTEPSYKQCF,TGTGCCAGCACGACAACAGAGCCCTCCTACAAGCAGTGCTTC
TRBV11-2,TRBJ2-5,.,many,CASSSNPPIQETQYF,TGTGCCAGCAGCTCCAATCCCCCGATTCAAGAGACCCAGTACTTC
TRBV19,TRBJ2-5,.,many,CASSRDIQETQYF,TGTGCCAGTAGTAGAGACATCCAAGAGACCCAGTACTTC
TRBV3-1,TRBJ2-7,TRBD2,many,CASSHPGTSSREQYF,TGTGCCAGCAGCCATCCCGGGACTAGCTCGCGGGAGCAGTACTTC
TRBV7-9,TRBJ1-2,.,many,CASSPDTNLPYYGYTF,TGTGCCAGCAGCCCGGACACTAATCTCCCTTACTATGGCTACACCTTC
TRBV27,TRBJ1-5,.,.,CASRPRTLKAQPQHF,TGTGCCAGCAGACCCCGGACCCTAAAGGCCCAGCCCCAGCACTTT
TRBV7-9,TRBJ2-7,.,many,CASSSRGQGTYEQYF,TGTGCCAGCAGCTCCCGCGGACAAGGGACCTACGAGCAGTACTTC
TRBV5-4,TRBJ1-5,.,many,CASSLGQFQPQHF,TGTGCCAGCAGCCTAGGACAGTTTCAGCCCCAGCATTTT
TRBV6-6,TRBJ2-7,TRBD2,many,CASSSQRGYEQYF,TGTGCCAGCAGTTCTCAGCGGGGATACGAGCAGTACTTC
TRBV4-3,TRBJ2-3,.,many,CASSQDRAGTVGSDTQYF,TGCGCCAGCAGCCAAGACAGGGCGGGGACAGTCGGATCAGATACGCAGTATTTT
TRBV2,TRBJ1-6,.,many,CASSELGFSSPLHF,TGTGCCAGCAGTGAACTGGGGTTTAGTTCACCCCTCCACTTT
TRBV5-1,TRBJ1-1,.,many,CASILDSYMNTEAFF,TGCGCCAGCATCTTGGACAGCTACATGAACACTGAAGCTTTCTTT
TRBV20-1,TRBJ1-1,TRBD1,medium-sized,CSARGDREATEAFF,TGCAGTGCTAGAGGGGACAGGGAGGCCACTGAAGCTTTCTTT
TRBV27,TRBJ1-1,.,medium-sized,CASSLGTTAFF,TGTGCCAGCAGTTTGGGGACCACGGCTTTCTTT
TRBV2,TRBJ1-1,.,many,CASSPQSEAFF,TGTGCCAGCAGTCCACAATCTGAAGCTTTCTTT
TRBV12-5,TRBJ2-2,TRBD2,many,CASGPTSGPNTGELFF,TGTGCTAGTGGGCCGACTAGCGGCCCGAACACCGGGGAGCTGTTTTTT
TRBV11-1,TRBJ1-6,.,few,CASTHRSPLHF,TGTGCCAGCACGCACCGATCACCCCTCCACTTT
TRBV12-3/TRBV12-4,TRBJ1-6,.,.,CASTNRQLLSYNSPLHF,TGTGCCAGCACCAACCGACAACTTCTCTCCTATAATTCACCCCTCCACTTT
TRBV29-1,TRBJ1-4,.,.,CSVRGGTKLFF,TGCAGCGTGCGAGGGGGGACGAAACTGTTTTTT
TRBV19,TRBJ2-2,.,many,CASNRRDRANTGELFF,TGTGCCAGTAATCGGAGGGACCGAGCGAACACCGGGGAGCTGTTTTTT
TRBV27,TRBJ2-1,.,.,CASSDNNEQCF,TGTGCCAGCAGCGACAACAATGAGCAGTGCTTC
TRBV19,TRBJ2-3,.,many,CASSALGESTDTQYF,TGTGCCAGTAGTGCTCTCGGGGAGAGCACAGATACGCAGTATTTT
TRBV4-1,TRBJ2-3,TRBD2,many,CASSPPGLAGRDVQYF,TGCGCCAGCAGCCCTCCGGGACTAGCGGGGAGGGATGTGCAGTATTTT
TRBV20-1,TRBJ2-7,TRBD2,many,CSAEPGGRYEQYF,TGCAGTGCCGAACCGGGAGGCCGCTACGAGCAGTACTTC
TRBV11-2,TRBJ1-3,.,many,CASSHGGNTIYF,TGTGCCAGCAGCCACGGGGGAAACACCATATATTTT
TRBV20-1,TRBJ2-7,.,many,CSAREDSQAYEQYF,TGCAGTGCTAGAGAAGATAGCCAGGCCTACGAGCAGTACTTC
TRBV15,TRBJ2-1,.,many,CATSSFYNEQFF,TGTGCCACCAGTTCCTTTTACAATGAGCAGTTCTTC
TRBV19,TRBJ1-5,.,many,CASGGNQPQHF,TGTGCCAGTGGGGGCAATCAGCCCCAGCATTTT
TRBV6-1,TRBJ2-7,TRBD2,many,CASSPGTSVIYEQYF,TGTGCCAGCAGCCCGGGGACTAGCGTGATCTACGAGCAGTACTTC
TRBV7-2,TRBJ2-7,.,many,CASSLELRGLSYEQYF,TGTGCCAGCAGCTTAGAGTTGAGAGGCCTCTCCTACGAGCAGTACTTC
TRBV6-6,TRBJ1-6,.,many,CASSYRDPRNNSPLHF,TGTGCCAGCAGTTACCGTGATCCCAGGAATAATTCACCCCTCCACTTT
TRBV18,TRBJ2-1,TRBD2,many,CASSPRAGGKNEQFF,TGTGCCAGCTCACCACGGGCGGGGGGGAAGAATGAGCAGTTCTTC
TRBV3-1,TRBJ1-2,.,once,CASIPSDSRAYGYTF,TGTGCCAGCATCCCGAGTGACAGCAGAGCCTATGGCTACACCTTC
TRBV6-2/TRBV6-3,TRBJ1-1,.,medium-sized,CASSDHTENTEAFF,TGTGCCAGCAGCGACCACACCGAAAACACTGAAGCTTTCTTT